A single sample is the source of the 6 T cell receptor beta chains below, sequenced in a study of control samples from healthy donors and cancer patients. TCRdb's table, derived via immunoSEQ multiplex PCR, lists solely in-frame clones and lacks some. This repertoire shows about 98,000 clones, approximately 78% found once; its top ten account for about 2%. The sample comprised blood. Source of these receptors: a man in his 60s in good health.

The CDR3 reads CASLQGAINRGETQYF. The CDR3 region has the DNA TGTGCCAGCTTACAGGGGGCTATTAATCGGGGGGAGACCCAGTACTTC. This chain links TRBV6-6 with TRBJ2-5, with 9 bases lining up with TRBD1. The V segment lost 8 bases and the J segment 5 bases; nucleotides outside the gene matches: 15. Looked up from germline, CDR1 is MNHNY and CDR2 is SVGAGI (reference sequence). CDR3 length: 16 amino acids.

The CDR3 sequence: CASSERDRGLYGYTF. DNA of the CDR3: TGCGCCAGCAGTGAAAGGGACAGGGGGCTTTATGGCTACACCTTC. J is TRBJ1-2 and V is TRBV10-2; 12 positions agree with TRBD1. V dropped 3 bases and J dropped 5; count of bases not matched to a gene: 4. Germline loops: CDR1 WSHSY, CDR2 SAAADI. The CDR3 consists of 15 residues.

V gene TRBV7-8 combines with J gene TRBJ2-7; D uncertain. The CDR3 has 14 amino acids. The ends were cut back, 4 bases at V and 5 bases at J, with 15 bases in the middle. CDR1 is SGHVS and CDR2 is FQNEAQ in the germline V gene. In DNA form, the CDR3 reads TGTGCCAGCAGCTACGTCAAAGGTTCCAACGAGCAGTACTTC. Protein sequence: CASSYVKGSNEQYF.

The chain joins TRBV29-1 to TRBJ2-5; 12 bases align to TRBD2. The germline V gene has CDR1 SQVTM and CDR2 ANQGSEA. This CDR3 region has 18 residues. The trim removed 6 bases at V and 4 bases at J, leaving 18 bases unmatched. CDR3 DNA sequence: TGCAGCGTCGAACCCTTTGCGCTAGCGGGGGGGCCGTCAGAGACCCAGTACTTC. This encodes CSVEPFALAGGPSETQYF. The full variable domain, completed using reference TRBV29-1 and TRBJ2-5, is SAVISQKPSRDICQRGTSLTIQCQVDSQVTMMFWYRQQPGQSLTLIATANQGSEATYESGFVIDKFPISRPNLTFSTLTVSNMSPEDSSIYLCSVEPFALAGGPSETQYFGPGTRLLVL.

The table lists this clone with a count of one. This chain connects TRBV5-4 to TRBJ1-4; D remains unclear. This CDR3 comprises 17 residues. Germline V gene sequence: CDR1 SGHNT, CDR2 YYREEE (reference sequence). The V and J ends lost 4 bases and 3 bases respectively, with 19 bases between them. CDR3 loop: CASSPGGSLVANEKLFF. CDR3 sequence (DNA): TGTGCCAGCAGCCCTGGTGGGTCTCTGGTGGCTAATGAAAAACTGTTTTTT.

The chain recombines TRBV19 with TRBJ2-6, with unresolved D. Germline CDR1 reads LNHDA; CDR2 reads SQIVND (reference sequence). The length of the CDR3 is 14 residues. The V end lost 1 base, the J end lost 4 bases, and 5 bases lay between the germline ends. CDR3 bases: TGTGCCAGTAGTATAGGTTCAGGGGCCAACGTCCTGACTTTC. Amino acid sequence: CASSIGSGANVLTF.